This TCR beta chain was captured in a study of cytomegalovirus exposure and HLA in healthy donors. Study-level background: Earlier findings included roughly 120 million unique TCR beta sequences obtained from some 180 million T cells. Overall study findings and caveats: The later analysis indicated that the majority of CMV-associated TCR beta chains appeared HLA-restricted. Another analysis was done later, and it associated roughly 15,000 TCR beta sequences with HLA alleles at 0.05 false discovery rate.

In this sample, this clone turned up a few times. No antigen is known for it. 60 Vbeta and 13 Jbeta primers were used in PCR. Sequencing used immunoSEQ multiplex PCR; TCRdb keeps in-frame clones, though not all of them. The table lists under 140,000 clones, around 79% of them singletons. Trimming shortened V by 3 bases and J by 1 base, and 6 bases separated the two germline ends. Germline CDR1 SEHNR, CDR2 FQNEAQ (reference sequence). This CDR3 contains 14 residues. This sequence joins TRBV7-9 and TRBJ2-2, with unresolved D. Sequenced sample: PBMCs. The receptor was derived from a woman aged 25 to 39 in good health and CMV-seronegative. The CDR3 here is CASSFTQNTGELFF. The CDR3 DNA sequence: TGTGCCAGCAGCTTCACACAGAACACCGGGGAGCTGTTTTTT.